This is a list of T cell receptor beta chains from one sample in a study of T cell repertoires in cytomegalovirus infection. TCRdb re-called the reads with MiXCR, one entry per CDR3 protein. The sample records 250,000 or so distinct CDR3 sequences, 17% being singletons. Sequenced: CD8+ T cells from PBMCs. The receptor set was obtained from a human donor in good health (CMV status not recorded). Some clones in this sample may be carry-over from other donors' samples. The CDR3 runs from the conserved cysteine through the conserved F or W. D genes are given only for firm matches. Some rows mark clone size as missing; the rest say once, few, many or name a class of expanded clone.

D: TRBD2
V: TRBV12-3/TRBV12-4
size: many
J: TRBJ2-1
CDR3: CASRIRLAFYNEQFF
DNA: TGTGCCAGCAGAATTAGACTAGCCTTCTACAATGAGCAGTTCTTC

D: -
V: TRBV29-1
size: -
J: TRBJ2-1
CDR3: CSSPSPGNEQFF
DNA: TGCAGTTCTCCCAGTCCGGGAAATGAGCAGTTCTTC

D: -
V: TRBV20-1
size: many
J: TRBJ1-1
CDR3: CSARDGAGTEAFF
DNA: TGCAGTGCTAGAGATGGAGCGGGTACTGAAGCTTTCTTT

D: -
V: TRBV28
size: many
J: TRBJ1-1
CDR3: CASSLYGQLNTEAFF
DNA: TGTGCCAGCAGTTTATATGGGCAGTTGAACACTGAAGCTTTCTTT

D: -
V: TRBV6-1
size: many
J: TRBJ2-5
CDR3: CASTVSIGDQETQYF
DNA: TGTGCCAGCACCGTCTCGATAGGCGACCAAGAGACCCAGTACTTC

D: -
V: TRBV7-9
size: many
J: TRBJ1-3
CDR3: CASSGGGNRVSGNTIYF
DNA: TGTGCCAGCAGTGGCGGGGGGAACAGGGTCTCTGGAAACACCATATATTTT

D: TRBD2
V: TRBV7-6
size: many
J: TRBJ2-1
CDR3: CASSLLAGDFNEQFF
DNA: TGTGCCAGCAGCTTATTAGCGGGAGACTTCAATGAGCAGTTCTTC

D: TRBD1
V: TRBV29-1
size: -
J: TRBJ1-2
CDR3: CSSAGGDYGYTF
DNA: TGCAGCTCCGCAGGGGGAGACTATGGCTACACCTTC

D: TRBD1
V: TRBV6-2/TRBV6-3
size: few
J: TRBJ2-7
CDR3: CASSPTGGDRGRDEQYF
DNA: TGTGCCAGCAGCCCCACTGGGGGAGACAGGGGGCGCGACGAGCAGTACTTC

D: -
V: TRBV12-3/TRBV12-4
size: few
J: TRBJ2-1
CDR3: CASSFGGASYNEQFF
DNA: TGTGCCAGCAGTTTCGGCGGGGCATCCTACAATGAGCAGTTCTTC

D: TRBD2
V: TRBV6-5
size: -
J: TRBJ2-1
CDR3: CASSQTSGAYNEQFF
DNA: TGTGCCAGCAGCCAGACTAGCGGGGCATACAATGAGCAGTTCTTC

D: TRBD1
V: TRBV7-8
size: many
J: TRBJ1-5
CDR3: CASSPQGNSNQPQHF
DNA: TGTGCCAGCAGCCCACAGGGGAATAGCAATCAGCCCCAGCATTTT

D: -
V: TRBV7-9
size: -
J: TRBJ2-5
CDR3: CASSRNGLETQYF
DNA: TGTGCCAGCAGCCGCAATGGTTTGGAGACCCAGTACTTC

D: TRBD2
V: TRBV20-1
size: -
J: TRBJ2-7
CDR3: CSARGSGRVYEQYF
DNA: TGCAGTGCTAGAGGTAGCGGGAGGGTTTACGAGCAGTACTTC

D: -
V: TRBV28
size: many
J: TRBJ1-5
CDR3: CASSPRHGNQPQHF
DNA: TGTGCCAGCAGTCCCCGACACGGGAATCAGCCCCAGCATTTT

D: -
V: TRBV4-1
size: -
J: TRBJ2-1
CDR3: CASSQEYNEQFF
DNA: TGCGCCAGCAGCCAAGAGTACAATGAGCAGTTCTTC

D: -
V: TRBV28
size: many
J: TRBJ2-7
CDR3: CASSFFSHEQYF
DNA: TGTGCCAGCAGTTTCTTTTCCCACGAGCAGTACTTC

D: TRBD2
V: TRBV6-5
size: -
J: TRBJ2-7
CDR3: CASRPGGSYEQYF
DNA: TGTGCCAGCAGACCGGGGGGCTCCTACGAGCAGTACTTC

D: -
V: TRBV5-6
size: -
J: TRBJ1-6
CDR3: CASSSGPGDNSPLHF
DNA: TGTGCCAGCAGCTCAGGACCGGGAGATAATTCACCCCTCCACTTT

D: TRBD1
V: TRBV4-1
size: many
J: TRBJ1-1
CDR3: CASSQGQGNTEAFF
DNA: TGTGCCAGCAGCCAGGGACAGGGGAACACTGAAGCTTTCTTT

D: TRBD2
V: TRBV6-8
size: many
J: TRBJ2-3
CDR3: CASSYAGLTGDTQYF
DNA: TGTGCCAGCAGTTACGCGGGACTAACTGGAGATACGCAGTATTTT

D: -
V: TRBV19
size: -
J: TRBJ2-7
CDR3: CASSIIHGGNSYEQYF
DNA: TGTGCCAGTAGTATAATCCACGGGGGAAACTCCTACGAGCAGTACTTC

D: -
V: TRBV29-1
size: few
J: TRBJ1-2
CDR3: CSVEDPKGHGYTF
DNA: TGCAGCGTTGAAGATCCCAAAGGCCATGGCTACACCTTC

D: TRBD1
V: TRBV14
size: few
J: TRBJ2-7
CDR3: CASSQDLGTGPYEQYF
DNA: TGTGCCAGCAGCCAAGATTTAGGGACAGGGCCCTACGAGCAGTACTTC

D: -
V: TRBV6-6
size: many
J: TRBJ1-5
CDR3: CASSYGGVNQPQHF
DNA: TGTGCCAGCAGTTACGGAGGGGTGAATCAGCCCCAGCATTTT

D: -
V: TRBV5-4
size: few
J: TRBJ2-3
CDR3: CASSWGAGSDTQYF
DNA: TGTGCCAGCAGTTGGGGCGCCGGGTCAGATACGCAGTATTTT

D: TRBD2
V: TRBV7-2
size: many
J: TRBJ2-5
CDR3: CASSLGRGVQETQYF
DNA: TGTGCCAGCAGCTTAGGGCGGGGGGTCCAAGAGACCCAGTACTTC

D: TRBD2
V: TRBV14
size: few
J: TRBJ2-1
CDR3: CASSQDKGLARNEQFF
DNA: TGTGCCAGCAGCCAAGATAAGGGACTAGCGAGAAATGAGCAGTTCTTC

D: -
V: TRBV7-2
size: many
J: TRBJ2-7
CDR3: CASSLAPLSSYEQYF
DNA: TGTGCCAGCAGCTTAGCTCCCTTAAGCTCCTACGAGCAGTACTTC

D: -
V: TRBV10-3
size: many
J: TRBJ2-1
CDR3: CAISDINEQFF
DNA: TGTGCCATCAGTGACATCAATGAGCAGTTCTTC

D: -
V: TRBV12-3/TRBV12-4
size: many
J: TRBJ1-5
CDR3: CASTENKGGQPQHF
DNA: TGTGCCAGCACTGAAAATAAGGGGGGTCAGCCCCAGCATTTT

D: -
V: TRBV28
size: few
J: TRBJ1-2
CDR3: CASSELRTRDRYTF
DNA: TGTGCCAGCTCCGAGCTCCGGACAAGGGATCGCTACACCTTC

D: -
V: TRBV7-3
size: few
J: TRBJ2-6
CDR3: CASSSITRTGANVLTF
DNA: TGTGCCAGCAGCTCAATTACACGTACTGGGGCCAACGTCCTGACTTTC

D: -
V: TRBV4-1
size: many
J: TRBJ2-3
CDR3: CASSQAVGVSFTDTQYF
DNA: TGCGCCAGCAGCCAAGCCGTGGGAGTTTCCTTCACAGATACGCAGTATTTT

D: TRBD1
V: TRBV11-2
size: few
J: TRBJ2-7
CDR3: CASSGQGAYEQYF
DNA: TGTGCCAGCAGCGGACAGGGGGCCTACGAGCAGTACTTC

D: -
V: TRBV12-3/TRBV12-4
size: few
J: TRBJ1-1
CDR3: CASSFLGGGSEAFF
DNA: TGTGCCAGCAGTTTCCTGGGCGGGGGGTCTGAAGCTTTCTTT

D: -
V: TRBV4-3
size: few
J: TRBJ1-1
CDR3: CASSQGVSATEAFF
DNA: TGCGCCAGCAGCCAAGGTGTTTCGGCCACTGAAGCTTTCTTT

D: -
V: TRBV6-6
size: many
J: TRBJ1-1
CDR3: CASSYSKPSALGTEAFF
DNA: TGTGCCAGCAGTTACTCGAAGCCTTCGGCCCTGGGCACTGAAGCTTTCTTT

D: -
V: TRBV7-6
size: many
J: TRBJ1-1
CDR3: CASSLASANTEAFF
DNA: TGTGCCAGCAGCTTAGCGTCGGCGAACACTGAAGCTTTCTTT

D: -
V: TRBV20-1
size: few
J: TRBJ2-3
CDR3: CSAREWGTDTQYF
DNA: TGCAGTGCTAGAGAGTGGGGCACAGATACGCAGTATTTT

D: -
V: TRBV7-3
size: -
J: TRBJ1-1
CDR3: CASSLGTESNTEAFF
DNA: TGTGCCAGCAGCTTAGGGACGGAGTCGAACACTGAAGCTTTCTTT

D: -
V: TRBV28
size: -
J: TRBJ1-2
CDR3: CASSSRGVGGYTF
DNA: TGTGCCAGCAGTTCCAGGGGAGTCGGCGGCTACACCTTC

D: -
V: TRBV7-9
size: few
J: TRBJ1-4
CDR3: CASSEFRDHWVEKLFF
DNA: TGTGCCAGCAGCGAATTCAGGGATCACTGGGTCGAAAAACTGTTTTTT

D: -
V: TRBV7-9
size: -
J: TRBJ2-7
CDR3: CASSLAGRAGQREQYF
DNA: TGTGCCAGCAGCTTAGCAGGTCGGGCAGGACAGCGCGAGCAGTACTTC

D: -
V: TRBV6-2/TRBV6-3
size: -
J: TRBJ2-5
CDR3: CASNPFGGTQYF
DNA: TGTGCCAGCAATCCCTTTGGGGGGACCCAGTACTTC

D: TRBD1
V: TRBV5-1
size: few
J: TRBJ2-7
CDR3: CASSLGQGRSSYEQYF
DNA: TGCGCCAGCAGCCTTGGACAGGGACGAAGCTCCTACGAGCAGTACTTC

D: TRBD1
V: TRBV10-3
size: -
J: TRBJ2-5
CDR3: CAISESQGAVETQYF
DNA: TGTGCCATCAGTGAGTCCCAGGGGGCGGTGGAGACCCAGTACTTC

D: -
V: TRBV7-9
size: many
J: TRBJ1-1
CDR3: CASSDRLSGTEAFF
DNA: TGTGCCAGCAGCGACAGGTTATCTGGCACTGAAGCTTTCTTT

D: -
V: TRBV7-2
size: many
J: TRBJ2-3
CDR3: CASSLIESGGRTDTQYF
DNA: TGTGCCAGCAGCTTAATTGAATCGGGCGGGCGCACAGATACGCAGTATTTT

D: -
V: TRBV5-1
size: -
J: TRBJ2-7
CDR3: CASSLWAAYSFEQYF
DNA: TGCGCCAGCAGCTTGTGGGCAGCTTACTCCTTCGAGCAGTACTTC

D: TRBD2
V: TRBV6-2/TRBV6-3
size: many
J: TRBJ2-2
CDR3: CASSYPTSGEIANTGELFF
DNA: TGTGCCAGCAGTTACCCGACTAGCGGGGAGATCGCGAACACCGGGGAGCTGTTTTTT

D: -
V: TRBV7-9
size: -
J: TRBJ2-1
CDR3: CASSSRDPFF
DNA: TGTGCCAGCAGCTCCAGAGATCCGTTCTTC

D: -
V: TRBV2
size: -
J: TRBJ2-7
CDR3: CASSEISAGEGAGDF
DNA: TGTGCCAGCAGTGAAATCAGCGCAGGCGAAGGGGCTGGGGACTTC

D: -
V: TRBV20-1
size: -
J: TRBJ1-1
CDR3: CSARKRPDKMNTEAFF
DNA: TGCAGTGCTAGAAAGAGGCCAGACAAGATGAACACTGAAGCTTTCTTT

D: -
V: TRBV11-2
size: few
J: TRBJ2-5
CDR3: CASSLVVEETQYF
DNA: TGTGCCAGCAGCTTAGTTGTTGAAGAGACCCAGTACTTC

D: -
V: TRBV7-2
size: many
J: TRBJ1-1
CDR3: CASSLDRNTEAFF
DNA: TGTGCCAGCAGCTTAGACAGGAACACTGAAGCTTTCTTT

D: -
V: TRBV7-8
size: many
J: TRBJ2-7
CDR3: CASSSSDVGYEQYF
DNA: TGTGCCAGCAGCTCCTCCGACGTTGGGTACGAGCAGTACTTC